This T cell receptor (beta chain) was found in a study of T cell responses to AZD1222 COVID-19 vaccine. Profiled with immunoSEQ multiplex PCR; TCRdb holds only in-frame clones, not every one. The sample consists of 170,000 or so clones, roughly nine tenths of them appearing once. This TCR was sampled from an adult in good health. The source was peripheral blood, collected on day 0 of AZD1222 vaccination.

This CDR3 reads CASSVRTAQETQYF. Written as DNA, the CDR3 is TGTGCCAGCAGCGTCCGGACAGCTCAAGAGACCCAGTACTTC. The chain joins TRBV9 to TRBJ2-5; D may be TRBD1 (6 bases). The CDR3 consists of 14 residues. CDR1 SGDLS and CDR2 YYNGEE come from the germline V gene. Trimming removed 2 bases from V and 2 bases from J, with 10 bases in between.